This is a list of T cell receptor beta chains from one sample in a study of blood T cell repertoires in COVID-19. Using immunoSEQ multiplex PCR, the repertoire was profiled, and TCRdb retains in-frame clones only, with some absent. The repertoire holds roughly 51,000 clones, 70% to 90% seen once, with just under 3% in the top ten. Sequencing used peripheral blood. The receptors were gathered from an elderly woman with acute or convalescent COVID-19. Each CDR3 is given with its conserved first and last residue. Fields, in order: V gene, clone size, J gene, D gene, CDR3 DNA, CDR3 protein. A D gene is named only where the DNA matches it firmly. Only some rows state a clone size, as once, few, many or a class for expanded clones.

TRBV4-1	NA	TRBJ1-2	NA	TGCGCCAGCAGCCCGACAGAGAACTATGGCTACACCTTC	CASSPTENYGYTF
TRBV19	NA	TRBJ1-4	TRBD1	TGTGCCAGTAGTATCTGGACAGGGGTGGAAAAACTGTTTTTT	CASSIWTGVEKLFF
TRBV7-8	NA	TRBJ1-1	TRBD1	TGTGCCAGCAGCATCGGGACAGTGAACACTGAAGCTTTCTTT	CASSIGTVNTEAFF
TRBV5-4	NA	TRBJ1-3	TRBD1	TGTGCCAGCAGCTTGGACAGGGGAGGAAACACCATATATTTT	CASSLDRGGNTIYF
TRBV19	NA	TRBJ1-2	NA	TGTGCCAGTAGTTTCCAGGGATCTGGCTACACCTTC	CASSFQGSGYTF
TRBV2	NA	TRBJ1-4	NA	TGTGCCAGCAGTTCCGGGGGGGGTGGCGAAAAACTGTTTTTT	CASSSGGGGEKLFF
TRBV19	NA	TRBJ1-4	NA	TGTGCCAGTAGTATAGCGAGTGTGAATGAAAAACTGTTTTTT	CASSIASVNEKLFF
TRBV5-6	NA	TRBJ1-2	TRBD1	TGTGCCAGCAGCTTGGGGGGACAGGGCTATGGCTACACCTTC	CASSLGGQGYGYTF
TRBV6-5	NA	TRBJ1-2	NA	TGTGCCAGCAGTTACTCGGGACACCAGGGGAATGGCTACACCTTC	CASSYSGHQGNGYTF
TRBV6-1	NA	TRBJ1-6	NA	TGTGCCAGCAGTGACCGTTCGTTTAGCTCCTATAATTCACCCCTCCACTTT	CASSDRSFSSYNSPLHF
TRBV3-1/TRBV3-2	NA	TRBJ2-3	NA	TGTGCCAGCAGCCCGGGCACAGATACGCAGTATTTT	CASSPGTDTQYF
TRBV30	NA	TRBJ1-5	NA	TGTGCCTGGAGTCGGGACATTAATCAGCCCCAGCATTTT	CAWSRDINQPQHF
TRBV7-8	NA	TRBJ1-5	NA	TGTGCCAGCAGCTTAGGAGGGTTGGGTCAGCCCCAGCATTTT	CASSLGGLGQPQHF
TRBV7-2	NA	TRBJ2-1	TRBD2	TGTGCCACCCAGCTTCAAGCGGGGGGGGGTGAGCAGTTCTTC	CATQLQAGGGEQFF
TRBV20-1	NA	TRBJ2-3	TRBD2	TGCAGTGCGCGGACTAGTGATACGCAGTATTTT	CSARTSDTQYF
TRBV2	NA	TRBJ2-3	TRBD1	TGTGCCAGCGGAGGGACAGGGGGCCCCACAGATACGCAGTATTTT	CASGGTGGPTDTQYF
TRBV27	NA	TRBJ2-1	TRBD1	TGTGCCAGCAGTCAGGACAGGGGGCAATACAATGAGCAGTTCTTC	CASSQDRGQYNEQFF
TRBV5-1	NA	TRBJ2-3	TRBD2	TGCGCCAGCAGCCCCCGGACTAGCGGGGGGGCGACGACGCAGTATTTT	CASSPRTSGGATTQYF
TRBV4-1	NA	TRBJ1-6	NA	TGCGCCAGCAGCCAAGTCGGGTTCAGACCCCTCCACTTT	CASSQVGFRPLHF
TRBV10-1	NA	TRBJ1-6	TRBD1	TGCGCCAGCAGCCCGACAGGGTTCGGCGGGGCCCTCCACTTT	CASSPTGFGGALHF
TRBV10-1	NA	TRBJ2-3	TRBD1	TGCGCCAGCGAAGGACAGGGGTTTTGGACAGATACGCAGTATTTT	CASEGQGFWTDTQYF
TRBV19	once	TRBJ2-7	TRBD2	TGTGCCAGTAGTTTTAGCGGGGCCTACGAGCAGTACTTC	CASSFSGAYEQYF
TRBV7-2	NA	TRBJ1-1	TRBD1	TGTGCCAGCAGCTTAGGGGGGGGACAGGGAATGAACACTGAAGCTTTCTTT	CASSLGGGQGMNTEAFF
TRBV19	NA	TRBJ1-4	TRBD1	TGTGCCAGTAGTCCCCGGACAGGGGGCAATGAAAAACTGTTTTTT	CASSPRTGGNEKLFF
TRBV7-8	NA	TRBJ2-1	NA	TGTGCCAGCAGCCGAGACAGGTCTCCTTACAATGAGCAGTTCTTC	CASSRDRSPYNEQFF
TRBV10-1	few	TRBJ2-3	NA	TGCGCCACCTCCTTTTCAGGGGGCACAGATACGCAGTATTTT	CATSFSGGTDTQYF
TRBV7-2	few	TRBJ2-5	NA	TGTGCCAGCAGCTCCCGTAGTTTTTGGGGCGAAGAGACCCAGTACTTC	CASSSRSFWGEETQYF
TRBV7-8	NA	TRBJ2-1	NA	TGTGCCAGCAGCCCCGGGTTAAGCTCCTACAATGAGCAGTTCTTC	CASSPGLSSYNEQFF
TRBV7-2	NA	TRBJ1-2	NA	TGTGCCAGCAGCTTAGACTACAGCGGCAACTATGGCTACACCTTC	CASSLDYSGNYGYTF
TRBV30	NA	TRBJ1-1	NA	TGTGCCTGGAACCAGGGCAGGGGCACTGAAGCTTTCTTT	CAWNQGRGTEAFF
TRBV19	NA	TRBJ1-5	NA	TGTGCCAGAGCCGAGCGTAGCAATCAGCCCCAGCATTTT	CARAERSNQPQHF
TRBV4-2	NA	TRBJ1-4	NA	TGTGCCAGCAGCCAAATCATGGGGGGGTTCGGTGAAAAACTGTTTTTT	CASSQIMGGFGEKLFF
TRBV5-8	NA	TRBJ2-7	NA	TGTGCCAGCAGCTTGGTTTCGGGCTACGAGCAGTACTTC	CASSLVSGYEQYF
TRBV27	NA	TRBJ1-2	NA	TGTGCCAGCAGTTTATCACAGGGCAACTATGGCTACACCTTC	CASSLSQGNYGYTF
TRBV3-1/TRBV3-2	NA	TRBJ1-3	NA	TGTGCCAGCAGCCAAGTAAGTTTGTCCCCCGGGGGGCACGGAAACACCATATATTTT	CASSQVSLSPGGHGNTIYF
TRBV19	once	TRBJ1-5	TRBD1	TGTGCCAGTAGTAGGGGACAGACTAGCAATCAGCCCCAGCATTTT	CASSRGQTSNQPQHF
TRBV6-6	NA	TRBJ2-5	TRBD2	TGTGCCAGCAGCCCCGGCGGGGGAGAGACCCAGTACTTC	CASSPGGGETQYF
TRBV15	NA	TRBJ1-5	NA	TGTGCCACCAGCAGAGATCTCGTGCAGCCCCAGCATTTT	CATSRDLVQPQHF
TRBV3-1/TRBV3-2	NA	TRBJ1-6	NA	TGTGCCAGCAGCCAATCCCCTGGGGGGGGATCACCCCTCCACTTT	CASSQSPGGGSPLHF
TRBV19	NA	TRBJ2-2	TRBD2	TGTGCCAGTAGTATTGGGGGGGCCGGGGAGCTGTTTTTT	CASSIGGAGELFF
TRBV19	NA	TRBJ1-1	NA	TGTGCCACACTAGACGGTGGAATGGACACTGAAGCTTTCTTT	CATLDGGMDTEAFF
TRBV7-2	NA	TRBJ2-1	NA	TGTGCCAGCAGTAGCGCTATAGGGAGAGATGAGCAGTTCTTC	CASSSAIGRDEQFF
TRBV10-3	NA	TRBJ2-2	TRBD1	TGTGCCATCGGCCCGGGACAGGGGTCCGGGGAGCTGTTTTTT	CAIGPGQGSGELFF
TRBV15	once	TRBJ2-1	TRBD2	TGTGCCACCAGCAGTAGCGGGGGGGCCAGGAATGAGCAGTTCTTC	CATSSSGGARNEQFF
TRBV12-5	NA	TRBJ1-5	NA	TGTGCTAGTGGTTTGTCGGCGGGGGCCAGCAATCAGCCCCAGCATTTT	CASGLSAGASNQPQHF
TRBV7-8	NA	TRBJ2-1	NA	TGTGCCAGCAGCTTAGCACGAATAAGGGCCGCGGGGAATGAGCAGTTCTTC	CASSLARIRAAGNEQFF
TRBV19	NA	TRBJ2-7	TRBD1	TGTGCCAGTAGGCCCAGCAGGGGGTCCTACGAGCAGTACTTC	CASRPSRGSYEQYF
TRBV2	NA	TRBJ1-2	NA	TGTGCCAGCCACACCGGGACACCATATGGCTACACCTTC	CASHTGTPYGYTF